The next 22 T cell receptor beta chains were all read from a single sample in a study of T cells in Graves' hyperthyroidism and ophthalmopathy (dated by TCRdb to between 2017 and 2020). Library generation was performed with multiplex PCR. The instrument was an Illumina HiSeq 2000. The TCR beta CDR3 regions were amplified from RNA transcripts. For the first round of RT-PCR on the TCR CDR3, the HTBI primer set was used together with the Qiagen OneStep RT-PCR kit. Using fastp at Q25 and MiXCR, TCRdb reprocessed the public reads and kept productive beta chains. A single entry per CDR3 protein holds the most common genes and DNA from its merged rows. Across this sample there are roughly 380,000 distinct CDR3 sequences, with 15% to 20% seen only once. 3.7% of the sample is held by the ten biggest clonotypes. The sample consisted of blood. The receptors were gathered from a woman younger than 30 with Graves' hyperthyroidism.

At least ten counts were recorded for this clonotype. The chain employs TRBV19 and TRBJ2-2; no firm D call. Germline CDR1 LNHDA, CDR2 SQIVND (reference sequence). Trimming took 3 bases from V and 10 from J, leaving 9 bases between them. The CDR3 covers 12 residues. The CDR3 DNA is TGTGCCAGTAGTATCGGGCCAAAGGAGCTGTTTTTT. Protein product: CASSIGPKELFF.

The CDR3 region has the DNA TGTGCCACCAGTGCGTATGAGCAGTACTTC. Translated, it gives CATSAYEQYF. This rearrangement joins TRBV24-1 to TRBJ2-7; D remains ambiguous. Germline loops: CDR1 KGHDR, CDR2 SFDVKD. V lost 5 bases and J lost 7, with 5 bases in between. The CDR3 has 10 residues.

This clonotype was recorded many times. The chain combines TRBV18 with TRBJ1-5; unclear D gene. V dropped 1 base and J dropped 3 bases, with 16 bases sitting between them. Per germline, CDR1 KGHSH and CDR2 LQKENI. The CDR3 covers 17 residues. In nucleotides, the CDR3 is TGTGCCAGCTCACCACGGCGGGTCGTCGGCCCCAATCAGCCCCAGCATTTT. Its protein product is CASSPRRVVGPNQPQHF.

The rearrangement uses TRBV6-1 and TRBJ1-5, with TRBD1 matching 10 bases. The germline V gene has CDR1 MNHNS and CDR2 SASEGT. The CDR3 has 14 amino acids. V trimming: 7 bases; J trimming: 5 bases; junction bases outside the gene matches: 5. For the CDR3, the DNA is TGTGCCAGCACCGAGGGACAGGGGCATCAGCCCCAGCATTTT. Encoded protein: CASTEGQGHQPQHF.

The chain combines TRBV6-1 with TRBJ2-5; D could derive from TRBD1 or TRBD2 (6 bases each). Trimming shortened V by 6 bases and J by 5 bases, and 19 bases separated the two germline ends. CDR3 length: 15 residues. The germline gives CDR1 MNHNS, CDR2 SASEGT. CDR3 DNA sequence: TGTGCCAGCAGGGCGGGATACAGGGCAGCGGAGACCCAGTACTTC. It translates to CASRAGYRAAETQYF.

CDR3 amino acids: CSASRESKNIQYF. The CDR3, as DNA: TGCAGTGCGAGTAGGGAGTCCAAAAACATTCAGTACTTC. The chain links TRBV20-1 to TRBJ2-4; perhaps TRBD2 as D (5 bases). The CDR3 loop spans 13 amino acids. V dropped 6 bases and J dropped 2 bases, with 11 bases sitting between them. The germline CDR1 and CDR2 sequences are DFQATT and SNEGSKA (reference sequence).

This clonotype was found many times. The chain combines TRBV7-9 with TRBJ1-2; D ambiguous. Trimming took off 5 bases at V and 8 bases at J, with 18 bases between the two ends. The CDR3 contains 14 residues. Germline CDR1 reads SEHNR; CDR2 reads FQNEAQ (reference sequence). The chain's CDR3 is CASSPDLRGEGYTF. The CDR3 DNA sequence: TGTGCCAGCAGCCCCGACCTACGCGGAGAGGGCTACACCTTC. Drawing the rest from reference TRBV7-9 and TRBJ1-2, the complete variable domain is DTGVSQNPRHKITKRGQNVTFRCDPISEHNRLYWYRQTLGQGPEFLTYFQNEAQLEKSRLLSDRFSAERPKGSFSTLEIQRTEQGDSAMYLCASSPDLRGEGYTFGSGTRLTVV.

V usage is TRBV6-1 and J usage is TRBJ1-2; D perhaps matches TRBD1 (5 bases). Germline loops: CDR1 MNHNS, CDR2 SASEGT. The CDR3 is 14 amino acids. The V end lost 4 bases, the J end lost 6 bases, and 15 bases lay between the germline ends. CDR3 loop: CASSAEAGRNGYTF. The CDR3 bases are TGTGCCAGCAGTGCCGAGGCAGGGAGAAATGGCTACACCTTC.

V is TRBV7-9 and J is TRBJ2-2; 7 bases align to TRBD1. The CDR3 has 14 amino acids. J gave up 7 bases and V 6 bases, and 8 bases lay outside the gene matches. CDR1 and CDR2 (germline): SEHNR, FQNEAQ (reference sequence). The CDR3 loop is CASRRQGENGELFF. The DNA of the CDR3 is TGTGCCAGCAGAAGACAGGGAGAGAACGGGGAGCTGTTTTTT. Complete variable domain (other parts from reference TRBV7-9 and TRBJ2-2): DTGVSQNPRHKITKRGQNVTFRCDPISEHNRLYWYRQTLGQGPEFLTYFQNEAQLEKSRLLSDRFSAERPKGSFSTLEIQRTEQGDSAMYLCASRRQGENGELFFGEGSRLTVL.

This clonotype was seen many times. CDR3 amino acids: CASSRAGTGEAFF. DNA of the CDR3: TGTGCCAGCAGCCGAGCCGGGACAGGGGAAGCTTTCTTT. J is TRBJ1-1 and V is TRBV4-2; 9 bases line up with TRBD1. CDR1 and CDR2 from the germline V gene are LGHNA and YNFKEQ. This CDR3 is built from 13 residues. Trimming cost V 4 bases and J 8 bases; bases outside gene matches: 5.

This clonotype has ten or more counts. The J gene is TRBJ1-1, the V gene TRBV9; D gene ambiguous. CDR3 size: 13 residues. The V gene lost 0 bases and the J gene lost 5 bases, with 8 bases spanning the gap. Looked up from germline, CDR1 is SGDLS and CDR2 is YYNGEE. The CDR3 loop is CASSVDGYTEAFF. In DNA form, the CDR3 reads TGTGCCAGCAGCGTAGACGGTTATACTGAAGCTTTCTTT. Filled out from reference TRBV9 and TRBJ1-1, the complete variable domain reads DSGVTQTPKHLITATGQRVTLRCSPRSGDLSVYWYQQSLDQGLQFLIQYYNGEERAKGNILERFSAQQFPDLHSELNLSSLELGDSALYFCASSVDGYTEAFFGQGTRLTVV.

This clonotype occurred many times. This chain's CDR3 is CASSQEPLAGQPQHF. The CDR3 region has the DNA TGTGCCAGCAGCCAAGAACCGCTTGCGGGTCAGCCCCAGCATTTT. V and J are TRBV3-1 and TRBJ1-5; D unclear. The CDR3 is made up of 15 amino acids. The germline V gene encodes CDR1 LGHDT and CDR2 YNNKEL (reference sequence). The V end lost 0 bases, the J end lost 6 bases, and 12 bases lay between the germline ends. The full variable domain, completed using reference TRBV3-1 and TRBJ1-5, is DTAVSQTPKYLVTQMGNDKSIKCEQNLGHDTMYWYKQDSKKFLKIMFSYNNKELIINETVPNRFSPKSPDKAHLNLHINSLELGDSAVYFCASSQEPLAGQPQHFGDGTRLSIL.

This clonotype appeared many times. CDR3: CASSATPTTTSPLHF. Here the CDR3 DNA reads TGTGCCAGCAGTGCCACCCCGACGACGACTTCACCCCTCCACTTT. The chain couples TRBV6-1 to TRBJ1-6, with D unresolved. The V gene's germline CDR1 is MNHNS and CDR2 SASEGT. CDR3 length equals 15 residues. Trimming took off 4 bases at V and 9 bases at J, with 16 bases between the two ends.

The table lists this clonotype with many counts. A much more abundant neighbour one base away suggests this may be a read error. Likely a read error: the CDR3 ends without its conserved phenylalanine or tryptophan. CDR3 nucleotide sequence: TGTGCCAGCAGGGAACCGACAGGCGGCACCGGGGAGCTGTTTTCT. It specifies CASREPTGGTGELFS. The chain has TRBV27 and TRBJ2-2, with a possible D match to TRBD1 (6 bases). CDR1 is MNHEY, CDR2 SMNVEV, per germline (reference sequence). V lost 6 bases and J lost 4, with 15 bases in between. The CDR3 covers 15 residues.

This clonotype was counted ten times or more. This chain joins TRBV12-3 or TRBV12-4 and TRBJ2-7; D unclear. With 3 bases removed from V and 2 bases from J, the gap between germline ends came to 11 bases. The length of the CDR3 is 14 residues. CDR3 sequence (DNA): TGTGCCAGCAGTTTTAACAGAGTTACCTACGAGCAGTACTTC. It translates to CASSFNRVTYEQYF.

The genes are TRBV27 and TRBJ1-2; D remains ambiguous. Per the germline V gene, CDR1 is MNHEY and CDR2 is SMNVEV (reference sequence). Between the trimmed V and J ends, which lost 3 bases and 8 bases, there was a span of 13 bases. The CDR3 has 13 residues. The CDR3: CASSFIGDRGYTF. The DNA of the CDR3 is TGTGCCAGCAGTTTCATCGGCGATAGGGGCTACACCTTC.

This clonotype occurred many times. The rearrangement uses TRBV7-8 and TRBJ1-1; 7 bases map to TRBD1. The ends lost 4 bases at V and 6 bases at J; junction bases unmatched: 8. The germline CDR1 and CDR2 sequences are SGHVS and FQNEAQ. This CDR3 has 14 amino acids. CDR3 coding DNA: TGTGCCAGCAGCTCGGGACAGACTTACTCTGAAGCTTTCTTT. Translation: CASSSGQTYSEAFF.

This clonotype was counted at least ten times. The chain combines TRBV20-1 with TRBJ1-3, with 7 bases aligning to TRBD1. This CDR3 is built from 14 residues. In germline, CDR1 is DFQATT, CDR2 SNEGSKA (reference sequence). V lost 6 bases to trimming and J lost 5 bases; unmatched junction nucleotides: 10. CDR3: CSAPNRQGRNTIYF. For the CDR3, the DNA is TGCAGTGCGCCGAACCGACAGGGCCGAAACACCATATATTTT.

Here the CDR3 DNA reads TGCGCCAGCAGAAGGGACCACTCCTACGAGCAGTACTTC. Protein product: CASRRDHSYEQYF. The chain carries TRBV5-1 and TRBJ2-7; tentatively, D is TRBD1 or TRBD2 (5 bases each). Germline lookup yields CDR1 SGHRS and CDR2 YFSETQ. Trimming took off 5 bases at V and 0 bases at J, with 9 bases between the two ends. This CDR3 comprises 13 residues.

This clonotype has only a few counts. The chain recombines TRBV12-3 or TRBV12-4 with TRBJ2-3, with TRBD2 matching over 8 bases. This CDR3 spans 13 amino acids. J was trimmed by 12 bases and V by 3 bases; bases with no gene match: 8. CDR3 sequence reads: CASSFGGAAGQYF. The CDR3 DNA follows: TGTGCCAGCAGTTTCGGGGGGGCTGCAGGACAGTATTTT.

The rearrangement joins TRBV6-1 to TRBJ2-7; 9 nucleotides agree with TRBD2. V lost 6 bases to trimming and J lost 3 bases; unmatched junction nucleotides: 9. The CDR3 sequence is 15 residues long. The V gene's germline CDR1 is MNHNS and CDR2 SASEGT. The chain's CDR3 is CASRAASGGNYEQYF. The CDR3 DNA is TGTGCCAGCAGGGCGGCAAGCGGGGGGAACTACGAGCAGTACTTC.

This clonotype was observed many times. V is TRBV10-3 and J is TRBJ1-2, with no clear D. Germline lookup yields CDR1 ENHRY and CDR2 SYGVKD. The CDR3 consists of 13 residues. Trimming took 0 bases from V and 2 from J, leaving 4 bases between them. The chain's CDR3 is CAISESDNYGYTF. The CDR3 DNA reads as TGTGCCATCAGTGAGTCGGACAACTATGGCTACACCTTC.